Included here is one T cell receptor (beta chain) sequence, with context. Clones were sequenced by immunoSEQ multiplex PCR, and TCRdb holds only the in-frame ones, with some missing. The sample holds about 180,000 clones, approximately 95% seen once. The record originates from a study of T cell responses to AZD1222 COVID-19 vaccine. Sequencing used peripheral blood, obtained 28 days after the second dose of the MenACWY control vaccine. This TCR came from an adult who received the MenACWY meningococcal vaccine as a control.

In nucleotides, the CDR3 is TGTGCCTGGAGTGTAGGGGGTAATGCGAACACTGAAGCTTTCTTT. As protein: CAWSVGGNANTEAFF. This chain links TRBV30 with TRBJ1-1; TRBD1 is a possible D gene (6 bases). The V gene's germline CDR1 is GTSNPN and CDR2 SVGIG (reference sequence). V was shortened by 0 bases and J by 1 base, with 12 bases between the two germline ends. The CDR3 has 15 residues. The full variable domain, rest sourced from reference TRBV30 and TRBJ1-1, is SQTIHQWPATLVQPVGSPLSLECTVEGTSNPNLYWYRQAAGRGLQLLFYSVGIGQISSEVPQNLSASRPQDRQFILSSKKLLLSDSGFYLCAWSVGGNANTEAFFGQGTRLTVV.